The present entry profiles one T cell receptor beta chain with its context. CDR1 is SNHLY, CDR2 FYNNEI, per germline. Germline trimming cut 2 bases from V and 3 bases from J; bases unmatched to any gene: 4. This CDR3 spans 14 amino acids. The sample originates from a study of cytomegalovirus exposure and HLA in healthy donors. Vbeta (60) and Jbeta (13) primers were used in the PCR. Here immunoSEQ multiplex PCR was the method, and the copy in TCRdb shows in-frame clones only, minus some. The table lists around 160,000 clones, approximately 70% of them singletons. Sequenced input: PBMCs. The genes are TRBV2 and TRBJ2-7, with 7 nucleotides matching TRBD1. This receptor was taken from a woman between 35 and 50 years old in good health and CMV-seropositive. CDR3 DNA: TGTGCCAGCAGTGAATTCGCAGGGGGCTACGAGCAGTACTTC. The encoded protein is CASSEFAGGYEQYF.